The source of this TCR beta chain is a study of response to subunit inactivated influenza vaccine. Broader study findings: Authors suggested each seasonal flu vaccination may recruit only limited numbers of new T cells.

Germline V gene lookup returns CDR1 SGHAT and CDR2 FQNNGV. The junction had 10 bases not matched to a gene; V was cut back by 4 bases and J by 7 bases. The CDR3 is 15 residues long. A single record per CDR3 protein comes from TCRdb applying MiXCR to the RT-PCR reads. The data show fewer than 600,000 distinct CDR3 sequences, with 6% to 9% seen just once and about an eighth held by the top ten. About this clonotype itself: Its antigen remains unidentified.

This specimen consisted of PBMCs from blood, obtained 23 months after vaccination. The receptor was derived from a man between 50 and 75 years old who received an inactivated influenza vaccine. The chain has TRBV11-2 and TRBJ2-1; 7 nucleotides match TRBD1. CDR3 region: CASSYNRGPGNEQFF. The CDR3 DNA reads TGTGCCAGCAGCTACAACAGGGGACCGGGGAATGAGCAGTTCTTC.